The next 20 T cell receptor beta chains were all read from a single sample in a study of shared clonotypes between healthy human individuals. Clones were sequenced by immunoSEQ multiplex PCR, and TCRdb holds only the in-frame ones, with some missing. The data show approximately 810,000 clones, approximately 92% seen once. CD8 cells classed as naive were CD45RO-negative and positively selected for CCR7, excluding terminally differentiated effector memory CD45RA+ cells. Material for sequencing was naive CD8+ T cells sorted from blood. These receptors came from a man aged 25-40 years in good health.

This chain joins TRBV7-9 and TRBJ2-4; D not resolved. Between the trimmed V and J ends, which lost 5 bases and 7 bases, there was a span of 15 bases. The CDR3 totals 14 residues. Germline assignment: CDR1 SEHNR and CDR2 FQNEAQ (reference sequence). As DNA, the CDR3 is TGTGCCAGCAGCCCCCCAGAGGTAGGGAACATTCAGTACTTC. The encoded protein is CASSPPEVGNIQYF.

This clone was picked up one time. This rearrangement joins TRBV4-1 to TRBJ2-7; no clear D. This CDR3 has 14 residues. Trimming pared 0 bases from V and 2 bases from J, leaving 8 bases between. CDR1 and CDR2 from the germline V gene are MGHRA and YSYEKL. CDR3 sequence reads: CASSQERGTYEQYF. In DNA, the CDR3 is TGCGCCAGCAGCCAAGAGAGAGGTACCTACGAGCAGTACTTC.

This clone was found once. The CDR3 protein is CASSLTGGRSWAEAFF. The CDR3 coding sequence is TGTGCCAGCAGCCTCACAGGGGGCAGAAGCTGGGCTGAAGCTTTCTTT. The J gene is TRBJ1-1, the V gene TRBV7-2; 9 positions agree with TRBD1. Germline V gene data show CDR1 as SGHTA and CDR2 as FQGNSA. The CDR3 is 16 amino acids. The V and J ends lost 5 bases and 6 bases, in that order; junction bases with no gene match: 13.

The rearrangement joins TRBV5-1 to TRBJ1-2; 10 bases map to TRBD1. The CDR3 extends over 15 amino acids. V trimming: 4 bases; J trimming: 5 bases; junction bases outside the gene matches: 8. The germline V gene has CDR1 SGHRS and CDR2 YFSETQ. CDR3 DNA: TGCGCCAGCAGCCTGACAGGGGGCGTCGCGTATGGCTACACCTTC. This translates into CASSLTGGVAYGYTF. The full variable domain, with the rest looked up from reference TRBV5-1 and TRBJ1-2, is KAGVTQTPRYLIKTRGQQVTLSCSPISGHRSVSWYQQTPGQGLQFLFEYFSETQRNKGNFPGRFSGRQFSNSRSEMNVSTLELGDSALYLCASSLTGGVAYGYTFGSGTRLTVV.

The chain recombines TRBV25-1 with TRBJ2-1; D is undetermined. CDR1 and CDR2 (germline): MGHDK, SYGVNS. V was shortened by 2 bases and J by 0 bases, with 11 bases between the two germline ends. This CDR3 has 16 amino acids. DNA for the CDR3: TGTGCCAGCAGTGAACGAAGGTTTAGCTCCTACAATGAGCAGTTCTTC. This codes for CASSERRFSSYNEQFF.

The sample holds one count of this clone. The chain recombines TRBV9 with TRBJ2-2; tentative D call: TRBD2 (7 bases). Between the trimmed V and J ends, which lost 5 bases and 5 bases, there was a span of 13 bases. In germline, CDR1 is SGDLS, CDR2 YYNGEE. This CDR3 has 14 residues. This CDR3 reads CASRGGLPTGELFF. The CDR3 nucleotides read TGTGCCAGCAGGGGGGGGCTCCCGACCGGGGAGCTGTTTTTT.

The J gene is TRBJ2-7, the V gene TRBV19, with 10 positions matching TRBD1. Losses at the gene ends were 6 bases for V and 6 bases for J; bases not matched to a gene: 2. The V gene's germline CDR1 is LNHDA and CDR2 SQIVND (reference sequence). This CDR3 spans 12 amino acids. CDR3 nucleotide sequence: TGTGCCAGTAGCCGGGACAGGGGCGAGCAGTACTTC. Amino acids: CASSRDRGEQYF.

This chain uses TRBV29-1 with TRBJ2-7; D is undetermined. The V gene's germline CDR1 is SQVTM and CDR2 ANQGSEA. Trimming removed 3 bases from V and 7 bases from J, with 19 bases in between. This CDR3 region has 14 residues. The DNA for the CDR3 is TGCAGCGTTGAGCGGCCCCTAAAAGTGGGGGAGCAGTACTTC. Encoded protein: CSVERPLKVGEQYF.

Points on this clone: A read error is likely here: a far larger clone is one base away. Other nucleotide sequences from this sample produce the same CDR3. CDR3 loop: CASSDGSGANVLTF. The CDR3 DNA sequence: TGTGCCAGCAGTGACGGCTCTGGGGCCAACGTCCTGACTTTC. This chain links TRBV6-1 with TRBJ2-6, with D unresolved. Germline V gives CDR1 MNHNS, CDR2 SASEGT. This CDR3 has 14 amino acids. Trimming stripped 3 bases from V and 0 bases from J, with 3 bases between.

The V gene is TRBV10-1, the J gene TRBJ2-1, with 9 bases identical to TRBD2. Germline loops: CDR1 WNHNN, CDR2 SYGVQD (reference sequence). The J segment lost 8 bases and the V segment lost 5 bases, leaving 7 bases of the junction unmatched. This CDR3 has 14 residues. The CDR3 DNA sequence: TGCGCCAGCAGTTTTAGCGGGAGTGGTTATGAGCAGTTCTTC. Its translation: CASSFSGSGYEQFF.

This sequence joins TRBV19 and TRBJ1-4; D unresolved. The V end was cut by 4 bases, the J end by 0 bases, with 9 bases between. The CDR3 runs 15 residues. CDR1 is LNHDA, CDR2 SQIVND, per germline (reference sequence). The CDR3 region is CASSTMDPTNEKLFF. The CDR3 bases are TGTGCCAGTAGTACGATGGACCCAACTAATGAAAAACTGTTTTTT.

The rearrangement uses TRBV6-1 and TRBJ2-7, with 9 positions matching TRBD2. The germline gives CDR1 MNHNS, CDR2 SASEGT. This CDR3 is built from 15 residues. The V and J ends lost 6 bases and 1 base, in that order; junction bases with no gene match: 7. CDR3 residues: CASSIIAGASYEQYF. Here the CDR3 DNA reads TGTGCCAGCAGCATCATAGCGGGAGCGTCCTACGAGCAGTACTTC.

The chain carries TRBV10-2 and TRBJ2-3; maybe TRBD1 (5 bases). Deletions cut 10 bases from V and 5 bases from J, with 10 bases between. Germline V CDR1 and CDR2: WSHSY, SAAADI. The CDR3 runs to 11 residues. The CDR3 region is CATSQGDTQYF. CDR3 sequence (DNA): TGCGCCACCAGCCAGGGAGATACGCAGTATTTT.

The gene calls are TRBV19 and TRBJ2-3; D gene ambiguous. V was clipped by 5 bases and J by 4 bases, with 7 bases between them. The V gene's germline CDR1 is LNHDA and CDR2 SQIVND (reference sequence). CDR3 size: 12 residues. The CDR3 loop reads CASSEGSDTQYF. As DNA, the CDR3 is TGTGCCAGTAGTGAAGGGTCAGATACGCAGTATTTT. Based on the CDR3 plus reference TRBV19 and TRBJ2-3, the full variable domain is DGGITQSPKYLFRKEGQNVTLSCEQNLNHDAMYWYRQDPGQGLRLIYYSQIVNDFQKGDIAEGYSVSREKKESFPLTVTSAQKNPTAFYLCASSEGSDTQYFGPGTRLTVL.

This chain links TRBV19 with TRBJ2-6; D is ambiguous. The CDR3 spans 15 residues. The germline V gene has CDR1 LNHDA and CDR2 SQIVND (reference sequence). The ends were cut back, 2 bases at V and 0 bases at J, with 5 bases in the middle. The CDR3 coding sequence is TGTGCCAGTAGTATAAGGCACTCTGGGGCCAACGTCCTGACTTTC. It encodes CASSIRHSGANVLTF.

The J gene is TRBJ2-3, the V gene TRBV7-3; D may be TRBD1 (5 bases). V was cut by 6 bases and J by 4 bases, with 11 bases left in between. Germline CDR1 reads SGHTA; CDR2 reads FQGTGA. The CDR3 sequence is 13 residues long. This chain's CDR3 is CASSPLGPDTQYF. CDR3 bases: TGTGCCAGCAGTCCTCTGGGGCCAGATACGCAGTATTTT.

This clone is a singleton in its sample. V gene TRBV27 combines with J gene TRBJ2-5; D may be TRBD1 (6 bases). CDR3 size: 15 residues. The germline V gene encodes CDR1 MNHEY and CDR2 SMNVEV (reference sequence). Trimming removed 6 bases from V and 5 bases from J, with 19 bases in between. The CDR3: CASSLLPPGEETQYF. Written as DNA, the CDR3 is TGTGCCAGCAGCCTACTGCCCCCAGGGGAGGAGACCCAGTACTTC.

This clone has just one count. V usage is TRBV29-1 and J usage is TRBJ1-1; TRBD1 matches at 11 bases. The CDR3 has 14 amino acids. After removal of 4 bases from V and 4 bases from J, the junction contained 5 bases not matched to a gene. Germline-derived CDR1 and CDR2 are SQVTM and ANQGSEA. The CDR3 here is CSVGFGTGGTEAFF. Here the CDR3 DNA reads TGCAGCGTTGGTTTCGGGACAGGGGGCACTGAAGCTTTCTTT.

The chain employs TRBV5-5 and TRBJ1-2, with 7 bases that match TRBD1. The CDR3 sequence is 13 residues long. Trimming took 5 bases from V and 6 from J; bases not matched to a gene: 7. The germline gives CDR1 SGHKS, CDR2 YYEKEE (reference sequence). DNA of the CDR3: TGTGCCAGCAGGGGGGGAGACAGGGATGGCTACACCTTC. Residues: CASRGGDRDGYTF. Full variable domain (missing parts from reference TRBV5-5 and TRBJ1-2): DAGVTQSPTHLIKTRGQQVTLRCSPISGHKSVSWYQQVLGQGPQFIFQYYEKEERGRGNFPDRFSARQFPNYSSELNVNALLLGDSALYLCASRGGDRDGYTFGSGTRLTVV.

The V and J genes are TRBV5-1 and TRBJ2-1, with 12 bases identical to TRBD2. Germline V gives CDR1 SGHRS, CDR2 YFSETQ. This CDR3 is built from 15 residues. J lost 8 bases, V lost 4 bases, and 7 bases had no gene match. CDR3: CASSPRLAGDDEQFF. CDR3 nucleotide sequence: TGCGCCAGCAGCCCCAGACTAGCGGGAGACGATGAGCAGTTCTTC.